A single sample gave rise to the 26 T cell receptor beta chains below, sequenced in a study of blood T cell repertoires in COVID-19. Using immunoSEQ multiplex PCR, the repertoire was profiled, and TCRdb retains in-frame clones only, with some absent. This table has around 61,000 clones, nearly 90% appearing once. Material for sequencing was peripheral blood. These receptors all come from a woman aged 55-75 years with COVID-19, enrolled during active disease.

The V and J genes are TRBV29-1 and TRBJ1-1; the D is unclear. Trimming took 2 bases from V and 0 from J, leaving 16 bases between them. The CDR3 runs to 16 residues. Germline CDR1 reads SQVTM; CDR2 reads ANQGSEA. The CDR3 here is CSVETARAFMNTEAFF. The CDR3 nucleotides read TGCAGCGTTGAAACAGCGCGGGCCTTTATGAACACTGAAGCTTTCTTT.

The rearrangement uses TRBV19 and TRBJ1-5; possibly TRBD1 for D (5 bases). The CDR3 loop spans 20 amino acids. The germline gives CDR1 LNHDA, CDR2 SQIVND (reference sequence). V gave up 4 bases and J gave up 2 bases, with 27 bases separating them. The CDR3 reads CASSTGGIGSGSPGNQPQHF. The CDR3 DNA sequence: TGTGCCAGTAGTACTGGGGGGATAGGGTCAGGCTCCCCTGGCAATCAGCCCCAGCATTTT.

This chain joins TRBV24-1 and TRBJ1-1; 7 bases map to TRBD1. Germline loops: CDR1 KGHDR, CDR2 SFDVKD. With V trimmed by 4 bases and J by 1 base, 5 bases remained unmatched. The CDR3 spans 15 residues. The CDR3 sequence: CATSELTGRNTEAFF. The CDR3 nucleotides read TGTGCCACCAGTGAACTGACAGGGCGGAACACTGAAGCTTTCTTT.

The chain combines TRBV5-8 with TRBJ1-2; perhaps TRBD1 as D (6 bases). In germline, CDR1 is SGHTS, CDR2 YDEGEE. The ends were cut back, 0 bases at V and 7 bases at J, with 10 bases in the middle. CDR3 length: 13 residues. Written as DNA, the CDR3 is TGTGCCAGCAGCTTGGAGCCAGGGGCTGGCTACACCTTC. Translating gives CASSLEPGAGYTF.

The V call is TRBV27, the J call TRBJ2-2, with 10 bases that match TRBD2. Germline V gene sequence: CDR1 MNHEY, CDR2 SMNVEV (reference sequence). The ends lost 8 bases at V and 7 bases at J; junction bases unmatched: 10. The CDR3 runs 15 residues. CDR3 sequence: CASGRLAGVVGELFF. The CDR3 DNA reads TGTGCCAGCGGGAGGCTAGCGGGGGTGGTCGGGGAGCTGTTTTTT.

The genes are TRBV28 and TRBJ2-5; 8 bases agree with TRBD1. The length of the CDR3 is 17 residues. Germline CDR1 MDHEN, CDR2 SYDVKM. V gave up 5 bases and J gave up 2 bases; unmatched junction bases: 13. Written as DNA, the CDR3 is TGTGCCAGCAGTCCACTCAGGGGGCGGATTCTTCAAGAGACCCAGTACTTC. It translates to CASSPLRGRILQETQYF.

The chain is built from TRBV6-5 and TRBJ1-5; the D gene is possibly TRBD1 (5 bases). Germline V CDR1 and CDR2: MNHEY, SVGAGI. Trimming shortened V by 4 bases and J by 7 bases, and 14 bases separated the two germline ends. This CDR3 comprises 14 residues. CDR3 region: CASSSGGAGQPQHF. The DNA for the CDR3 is TGTGCCAGCAGTTCGGGAGGGGCAGGACAGCCCCAGCATTTT.

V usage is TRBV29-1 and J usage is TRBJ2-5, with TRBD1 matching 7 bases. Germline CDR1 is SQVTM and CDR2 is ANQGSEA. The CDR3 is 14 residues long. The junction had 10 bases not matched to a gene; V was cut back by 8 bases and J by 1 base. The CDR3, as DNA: TGCAGCACCGGACAGGAACCAGCCCAAGAGACCCAGTACTTC. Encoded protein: CSTGQEPAQETQYF.

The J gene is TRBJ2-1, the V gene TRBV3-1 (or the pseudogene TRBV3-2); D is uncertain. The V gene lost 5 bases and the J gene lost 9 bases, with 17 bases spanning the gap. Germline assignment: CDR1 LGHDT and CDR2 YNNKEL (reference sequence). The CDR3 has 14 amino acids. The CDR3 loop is CASSYSGFPFEQFF. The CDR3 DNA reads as TGTGCCAGCAGCTACTCGGGTTTTCCTTTTGAGCAGTTCTTC.

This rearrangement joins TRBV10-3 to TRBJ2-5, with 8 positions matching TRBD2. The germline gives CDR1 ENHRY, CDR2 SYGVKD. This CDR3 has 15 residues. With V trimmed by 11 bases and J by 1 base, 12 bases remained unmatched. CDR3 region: CAAGGGAGPQETQYF. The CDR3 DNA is TGTGCCGCCGGGGGGGGCGCGGGGCCCCAAGAGACCCAGTACTTC.

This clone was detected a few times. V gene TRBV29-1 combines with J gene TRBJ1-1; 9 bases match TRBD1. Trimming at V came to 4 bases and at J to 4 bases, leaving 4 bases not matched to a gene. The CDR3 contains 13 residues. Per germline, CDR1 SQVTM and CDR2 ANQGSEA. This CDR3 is CSVATGGGTEAFF. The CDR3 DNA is TGCAGCGTTGCGACAGGGGGGGGCACTGAAGCTTTCTTT.

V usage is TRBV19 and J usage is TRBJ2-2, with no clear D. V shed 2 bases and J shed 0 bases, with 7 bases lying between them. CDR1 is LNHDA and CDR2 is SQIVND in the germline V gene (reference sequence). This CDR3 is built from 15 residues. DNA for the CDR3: TGTGCCAGTAGTATAAGAATAGCGAACACCGGGGAGCTGTTTTTT. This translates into CASSIRIANTGELFF.

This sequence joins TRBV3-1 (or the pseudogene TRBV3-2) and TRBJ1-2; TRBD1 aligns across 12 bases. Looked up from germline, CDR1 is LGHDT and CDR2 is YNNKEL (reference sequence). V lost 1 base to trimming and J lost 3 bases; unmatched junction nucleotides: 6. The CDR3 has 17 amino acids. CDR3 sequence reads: CASSQGLGQGAYYGYTF. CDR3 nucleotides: TGTGCCAGCAGCCAAGGGTTGGGACAGGGGGCCTACTATGGCTACACCTTC.

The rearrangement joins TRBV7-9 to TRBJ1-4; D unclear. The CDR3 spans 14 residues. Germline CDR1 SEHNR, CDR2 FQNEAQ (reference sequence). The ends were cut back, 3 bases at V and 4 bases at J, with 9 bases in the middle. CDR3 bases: TGTGCCAGCAGCTTTCCGGGGAATAATGAAAAACTGTTTTTT. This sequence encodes CASSFPGNNEKLFF.

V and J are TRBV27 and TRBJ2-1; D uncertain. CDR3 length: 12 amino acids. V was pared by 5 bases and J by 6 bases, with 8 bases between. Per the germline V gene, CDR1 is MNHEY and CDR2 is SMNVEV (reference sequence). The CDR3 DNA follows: TGTGCCAGCAGTCTCAGTCCCAATGAGCAGTTCTTC. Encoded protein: CASSLSPNEQFF.

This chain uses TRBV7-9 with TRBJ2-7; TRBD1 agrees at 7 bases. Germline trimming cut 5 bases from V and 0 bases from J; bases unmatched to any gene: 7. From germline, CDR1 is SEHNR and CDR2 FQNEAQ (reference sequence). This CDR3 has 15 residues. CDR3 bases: TGTGCCAGCAGCAATATAGGGGGCCGCTCCTACGAGCAGTACTTC. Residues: CASSNIGGRSYEQYF.

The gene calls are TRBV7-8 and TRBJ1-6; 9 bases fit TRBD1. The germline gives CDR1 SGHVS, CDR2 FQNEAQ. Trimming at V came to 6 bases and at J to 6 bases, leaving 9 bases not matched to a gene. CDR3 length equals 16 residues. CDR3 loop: CASRTTGGFGNSPLHF. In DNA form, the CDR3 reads TGTGCCAGCAGAACCACAGGGGGCTTTGGTAATTCACCCCTCCACTTT.

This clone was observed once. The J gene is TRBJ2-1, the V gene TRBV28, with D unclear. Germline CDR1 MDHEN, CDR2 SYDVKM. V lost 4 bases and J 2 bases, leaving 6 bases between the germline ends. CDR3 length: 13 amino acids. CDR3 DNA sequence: TGTGCCAGCAGTTCTCCCCCCTACAATGAGCAGTTCTTC. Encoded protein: CASSSPPYNEQFF.

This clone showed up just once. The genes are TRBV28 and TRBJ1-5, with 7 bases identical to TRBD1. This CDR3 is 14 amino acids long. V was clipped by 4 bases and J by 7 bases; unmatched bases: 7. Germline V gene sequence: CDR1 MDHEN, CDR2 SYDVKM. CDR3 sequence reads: CASSYRGGWQPQHF. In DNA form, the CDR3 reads TGTGCCAGCAGTTACAGGGGAGGATGGCAGCCCCAGCATTTT.

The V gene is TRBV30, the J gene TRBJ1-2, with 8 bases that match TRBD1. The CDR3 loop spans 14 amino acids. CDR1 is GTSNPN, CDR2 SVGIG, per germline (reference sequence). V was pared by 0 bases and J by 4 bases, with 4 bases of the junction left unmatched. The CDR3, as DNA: TGTGCCTGGAGTGTCTCAGGGGGCGCCTATGGCTACACCTTC. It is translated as CAWSVSGGAYGYTF.

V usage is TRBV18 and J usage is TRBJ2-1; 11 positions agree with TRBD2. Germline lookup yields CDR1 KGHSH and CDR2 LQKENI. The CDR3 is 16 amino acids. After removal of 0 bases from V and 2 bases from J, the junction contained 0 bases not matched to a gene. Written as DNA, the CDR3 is TGTGCCAGCTCACCACCGGGACTAGCGGCCTACAATGAGCAGTTCTTC. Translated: CASSPPGLAAYNEQFF.

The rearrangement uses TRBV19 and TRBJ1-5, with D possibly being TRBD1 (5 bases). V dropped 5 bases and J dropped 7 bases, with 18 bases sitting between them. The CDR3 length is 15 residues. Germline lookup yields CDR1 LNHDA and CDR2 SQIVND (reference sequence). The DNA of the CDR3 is TGTGCCAGTAGTCTCCTCTCAGGGAATGGACAGCCCCAGCATTTT. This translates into CASSLLSGNGQPQHF.

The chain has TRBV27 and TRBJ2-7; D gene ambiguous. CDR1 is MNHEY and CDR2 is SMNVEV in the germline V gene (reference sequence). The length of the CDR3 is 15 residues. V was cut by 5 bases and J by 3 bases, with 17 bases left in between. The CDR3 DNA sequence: TGTGCCAGCAGTATCGCAGCGCTACCCAACTACGAGCAGTACTTC. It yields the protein CASSIAALPNYEQYF.

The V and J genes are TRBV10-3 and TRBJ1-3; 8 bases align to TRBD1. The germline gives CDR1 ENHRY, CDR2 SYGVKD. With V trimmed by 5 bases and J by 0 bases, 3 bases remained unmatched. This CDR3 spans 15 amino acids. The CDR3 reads CAISRDRSSGNTIYF. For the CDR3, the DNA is TGTGCCATCAGTCGGGACAGGTCCTCTGGAAACACCATATATTTT.

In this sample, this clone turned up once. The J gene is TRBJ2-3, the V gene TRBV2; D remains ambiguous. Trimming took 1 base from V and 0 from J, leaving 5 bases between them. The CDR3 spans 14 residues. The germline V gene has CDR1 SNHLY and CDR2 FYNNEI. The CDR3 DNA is TGTGCCAGCAGTGAAGTGGCTAGCACAGATACGCAGTATTTT. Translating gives CASSEVASTDTQYF. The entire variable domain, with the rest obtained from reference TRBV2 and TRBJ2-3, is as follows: EPEVTQTPSHQVTQMGQEVILRCVPISNHLYFYWYRQILGQKVEFLVSFYNNEISEKSEIFDDQFSVERPDGSNFTLKIRSTKLEDSAMYFCASSEVASTDTQYFGPGTRLTVL.

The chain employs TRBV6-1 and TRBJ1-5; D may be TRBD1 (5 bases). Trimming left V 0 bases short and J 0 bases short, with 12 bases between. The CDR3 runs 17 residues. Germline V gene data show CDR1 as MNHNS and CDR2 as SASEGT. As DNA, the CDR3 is TGTGCCAGCAGTGAAGCGCGGGGCAGTCTTAGCAATCAGCCCCAGCATTTT. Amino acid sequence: CASSEARGSLSNQPQHF.